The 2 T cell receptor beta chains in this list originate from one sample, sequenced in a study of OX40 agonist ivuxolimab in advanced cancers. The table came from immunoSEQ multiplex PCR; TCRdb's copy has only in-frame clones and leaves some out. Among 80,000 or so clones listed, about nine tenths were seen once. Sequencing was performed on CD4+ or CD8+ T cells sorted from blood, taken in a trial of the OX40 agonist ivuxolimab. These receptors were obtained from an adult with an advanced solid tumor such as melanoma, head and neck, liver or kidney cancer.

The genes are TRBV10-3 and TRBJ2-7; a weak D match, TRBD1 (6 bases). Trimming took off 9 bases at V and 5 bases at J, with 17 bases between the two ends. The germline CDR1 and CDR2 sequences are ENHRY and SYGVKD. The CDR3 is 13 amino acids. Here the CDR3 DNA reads TGTGCCATAAGAACGACAGGCTTCCACGAGCAGTACTTC. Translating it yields CAIRTTGFHEQYF.

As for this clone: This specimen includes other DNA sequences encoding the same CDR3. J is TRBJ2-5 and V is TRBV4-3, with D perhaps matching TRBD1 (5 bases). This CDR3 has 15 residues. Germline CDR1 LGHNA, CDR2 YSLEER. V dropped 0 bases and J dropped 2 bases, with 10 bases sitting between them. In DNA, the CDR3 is TGCGCCAGCAGCCAAGATGGGGCAGCACAAGAGACCCAGTACTTC. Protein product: CASSQDGAAQETQYF.